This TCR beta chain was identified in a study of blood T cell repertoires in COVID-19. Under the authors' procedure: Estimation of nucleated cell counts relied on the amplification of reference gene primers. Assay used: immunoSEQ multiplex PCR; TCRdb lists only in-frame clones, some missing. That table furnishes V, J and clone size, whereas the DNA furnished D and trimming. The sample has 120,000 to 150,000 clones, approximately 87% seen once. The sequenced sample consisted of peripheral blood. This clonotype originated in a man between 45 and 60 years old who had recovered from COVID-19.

Here the CDR3 reads CASSAGLAGPFEYF. In DNA form, the CDR3 reads TGTGCCAGCAGCGCAGGACTAGCGGGGCCCTTTGAGTACTTC. The V gene is TRBV2, the J gene TRBJ2-7; 12 positions agree with TRBD2. The CDR3 consists of 14 residues. V was clipped by 6 bases and J by 11 bases; unmatched bases: 11. The germline V gene has CDR1 SNHLY and CDR2 FYNNEI. Combining the CDR3 with reference TRBV2 and TRBJ2-7 gives the whole variable domain EPEVTQTPSHQVTQMGQEVILRCVPISNHLYFYWYRQILGQKVEFLVSFYNNEISEKSEIFDDQFSVERPDGSNFTLKIRSTKLEDSAMYFCASSAGLAGPFEYFGPGTRLTVT.